The clone carrying this T cell receptor beta chain has just one count. Data came from immunoSEQ multiplex PCR; TCRdb stores just in-frame clones and leaves some out. This table has over 90,000 clones, roughly 92% appearing once. CDR1 and CDR2 (germline): MDHEN, SYDVKM. The CDR3 spans 17 residues. V shed 5 bases and J shed 0 bases, with 18 bases lying between them. This entry belongs to a study of T cell changes during pregnancy in multiple sclerosis. This chain uses TRBV28 with TRBJ2-3; no definite D call. The sequence was collected from a female donor with multiple sclerosis, enrolled in a pregnancy study. Sequencing used peripheral blood, obtained after pregnancy. The chain's CDR3 is CASSKRRLETSTDTQYF. CDR3 bases: TGTGCCAGCAGTAAGAGGCGGCTAGAGACCAGCACAGATACGCAGTATTTT.